This entry lists 13 T cell receptor beta chains sequenced from one sample in a study of PD-1 blockade in mismatch repair-deficient tumors. TCRdb keeps only in-frame clones here, not all; method: immunoSEQ multiplex PCR. Among roughly 14,000 clones listed, over 75% were seen once. Their target antigens are unknown. Stated time point: identical roughly 10-day culture without peptide (control). The sequencing used cells cultured in vitro, collected from a patient treated with pembrolizumab. The source is an adult with mismatch repair-deficient cancer.

This rearrangement joins TRBV7-9 to TRBJ2-3; the match to TRBD1 covers 9 bases. Trimming at V came to 5 bases and at J to 3 bases, leaving 6 bases not matched to a gene. The germline CDR1 and CDR2 sequences are SEHNR and FQNEAQ (reference sequence). This CDR3 has 15 amino acids. CDR3 in amino acids: CASSRGQGLTDTQYF. The CDR3 DNA is TGTGCCAGCAGCAGGGGACAGGGTCTGACAGATACGCAGTATTTT.

CDR3 protein: CASGGLAGITDTQYF. CDR3 DNA sequence: TGTGCCAGCGGGGGACTAGCGGGAATTACGGATACGCAGTATTTT. The chain is built from TRBV2 and TRBJ2-3, with TRBD2 matching 13 bases. Germline CDR1 is SNHLY and CDR2 is FYNNEI. V shed 8 bases and J 6 bases; nucleotides not matched to a gene: 8. This CDR3 comprises 15 residues.

The V and J genes are TRBV14 and TRBJ2-1, with D hard to call. Germline CDR1 is SGHDN and CDR2 is FVKESK. This CDR3 contains 13 residues. Trimming removed 0 bases at V and 9 bases at J, with 9 bases between. In DNA form, the CDR3 reads TGTGCCAGCAGCCAAGATCCAGGTCTTGAGCAGTTCTTC. Protein: CASSQDPGLEQFF.

V usage is TRBV2 and J usage is TRBJ2-1; D perhaps matches TRBD1 (5 bases). This CDR3 has 15 amino acids. V lost 2 bases to trimming and J lost 2 bases, with 10 bases between them. The germline V gene encodes CDR1 SNHLY and CDR2 FYNNEI. Here the CDR3 reads CASSELGRTYNEQFF. The CDR3 region has the DNA TGTGCCAGCAGTGAACTGGGGCGTACCTACAATGAGCAGTTCTTC.

The V gene is TRBV7-6, the J gene TRBJ1-3, with D unresolved. CDR3 length equals 14 residues. CDR1 and CDR2 from the germline V gene are SGHVS and FNYEAQ. With 5 bases removed from V and 0 bases from J, the gap between germline ends came to 8 bases. CDR3 bases: TGTGCCAGCAGCCCTGCCTCCTCTGGAAACACCATATATTTT. It specifies CASSPASSGNTIYF.

The chain uses TRBV30 and TRBJ2-1; D is perhaps TRBD2 (6 bases). CDR1 GTSNPN and CDR2 SVGIG come from the germline V gene (reference sequence). CDR3 size: 13 residues. Trimming left V 3 bases short and J 3 bases short, with 9 bases between. DNA of the CDR3: TGTGCCTGGAGCGGGAGCGTCTACAATGAGCAGTTCTTC. Translation gives CAWSGSVYNEQFF.

V and J are TRBV5-1 and TRBJ1-3; no reliable D call. CDR3 length: 15 residues. Germline V gene lookup returns CDR1 SGHRS and CDR2 YFSETQ. Trimming pared 0 bases from V and 0 bases from J, leaving 7 bases between. Written as DNA, the CDR3 is TGCGCCAGCAGCTTGGAGTCCCCCTCTGGAAACACCATATATTTT. Its protein product is CASSLESPSGNTIYF.

The CDR3 region has the DNA TGTGCCAGCAGAGGACAGCCAAATCAGCCCCAGCATTTT. Protein sequence: CASRGQPNQPQHF. V is TRBV6-5 and J is TRBJ1-5, with D perhaps matching TRBD1 (6 bases). Germline V gene data show CDR1 as MNHEY and CDR2 as SVGAGI. This CDR3 is built from 13 residues. Trimming removed 6 bases at V and 4 bases at J, with 10 bases between.

V usage is TRBV6-5 and J usage is TRBJ2-2; no reliable D call. The V end was cut by 3 bases, the J end by 5 bases, with 4 bases between. The CDR3 totals 12 residues. In germline, CDR1 is MNHEY, CDR2 SVGAGI. The CDR3 sequence: CASSYNTGELFF. The DNA of the CDR3 is TGTGCCAGCAGTTATAATACCGGGGAGCTGTTTTTT.

V gene TRBV4-1 combines with J gene TRBJ1-5; D may be TRBD1 (6 bases). The germline V and J ends were trimmed by 1 base and 8 bases, with 12 bases remaining between them. This CDR3 region has 14 residues. Germline values: CDR1 MGHRA, CDR2 YSYEKL. CDR3 DNA sequence: TGCGCCAGCAGCCAAGTTTCGGGGGCAGAGCCCCAGCATTTT. As protein: CASSQVSGAEPQHF.

The chain carries TRBV19 and TRBJ2-1; the D gene is possibly TRBD1 (8 bases). Germline V lookup: CDR1 LNHDA, CDR2 SQIVND (reference sequence). V lost 6 bases and J 7 bases, leaving 13 bases between the germline ends. The CDR3 runs 13 residues. CDR3 nucleotide sequence: TGTGCCAGTAGCTACAGGGGGGGGAATGAGCAGTTCTTC. This translates into CASSYRGGNEQFF.

The rearrangement uses TRBV5-1 and TRBJ1-4; D is uncertain. Deletions cut 7 bases from V and 4 bases from J, with 11 bases between. The germline V gene has CDR1 SGHRS and CDR2 YFSETQ. The CDR3 loop spans 13 amino acids. The CDR3 nucleotides read TGCGCCAGCCGTAGTTTCAGTAATGAAAAACTGTTTTTT. The encoded protein is CASRSFSNEKLFF.

Here the CDR3 DNA reads TGTGCCACCAGCAGAGATCTTACTAGCGCATACAATGAGCAGTTCTTC. Protein: CATSRDLTSAYNEQFF. The J gene is TRBJ2-1, the V gene TRBV15, with 7 bases lining up with TRBD2. CDR1 and CDR2 from the germline V gene are LNHNV and YYDKDF (reference sequence). The CDR3 consists of 16 residues. Trimming cost V 0 bases and J 4 bases; bases outside gene matches: 6.